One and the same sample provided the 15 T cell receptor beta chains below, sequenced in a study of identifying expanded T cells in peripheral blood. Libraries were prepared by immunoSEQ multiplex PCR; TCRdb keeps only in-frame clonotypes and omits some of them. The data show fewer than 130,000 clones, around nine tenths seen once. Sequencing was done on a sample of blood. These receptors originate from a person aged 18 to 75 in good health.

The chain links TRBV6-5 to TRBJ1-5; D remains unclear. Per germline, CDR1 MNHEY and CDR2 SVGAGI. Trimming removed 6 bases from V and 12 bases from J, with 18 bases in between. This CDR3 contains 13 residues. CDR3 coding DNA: TGTGCCAGCAGCCCCCTTGGCGTACAGAGCCAGCATTTT. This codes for CASSPLGVQSQHF.

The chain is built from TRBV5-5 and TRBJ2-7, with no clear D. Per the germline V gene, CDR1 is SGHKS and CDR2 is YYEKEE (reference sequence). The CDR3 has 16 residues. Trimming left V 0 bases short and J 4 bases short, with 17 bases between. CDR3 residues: CASSLGPEGQTYEQYF. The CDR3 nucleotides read TGTGCCAGCAGCTTGGGACCGGAAGGGCAGACTTACGAGCAGTACTTC. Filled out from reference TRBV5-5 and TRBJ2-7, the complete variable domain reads DAGVTQSPTHLIKTRGQQVTLRCSPISGHKSVSWYQQVLGQGPQFIFQYYEKEERGRGNFPDRFSARQFPNYSSELNVNALLLGDSALYLCASSLGPEGQTYEQYFGPGTRLTVT.

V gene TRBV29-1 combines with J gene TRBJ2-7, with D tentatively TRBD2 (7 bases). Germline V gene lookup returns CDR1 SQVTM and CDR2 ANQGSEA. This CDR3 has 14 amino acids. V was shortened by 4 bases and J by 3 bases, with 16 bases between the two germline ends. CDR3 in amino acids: CSVGGGRGDYEQYF. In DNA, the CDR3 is TGCAGCGTTGGGGGGGGCCGAGGAGACTACGAGCAGTACTTC.

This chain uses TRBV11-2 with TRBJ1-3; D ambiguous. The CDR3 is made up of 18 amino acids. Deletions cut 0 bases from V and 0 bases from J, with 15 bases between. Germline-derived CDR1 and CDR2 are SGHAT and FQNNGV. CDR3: CASSLDVEGTSSGNTIYF. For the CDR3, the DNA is TGTGCCAGCAGCTTAGATGTCGAGGGCACCTCCTCTGGAAACACCATATATTTT.

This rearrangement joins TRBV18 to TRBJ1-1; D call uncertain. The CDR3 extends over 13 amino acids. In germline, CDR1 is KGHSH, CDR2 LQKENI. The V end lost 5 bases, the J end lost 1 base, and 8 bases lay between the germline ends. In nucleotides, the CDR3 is TGTGCCAGCTCAGGGCAGGCGAACACTGAAGCTTTCTTT. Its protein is CASSGQANTEAFF.

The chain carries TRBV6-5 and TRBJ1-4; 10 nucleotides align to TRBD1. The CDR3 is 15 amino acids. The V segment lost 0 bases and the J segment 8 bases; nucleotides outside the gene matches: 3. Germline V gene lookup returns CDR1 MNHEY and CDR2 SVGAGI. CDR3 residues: CASSYSGTGAEKLFF. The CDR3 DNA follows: TGTGCCAGCAGTTACTCCGGGACAGGGGCGGAAAAACTGTTTTTT.

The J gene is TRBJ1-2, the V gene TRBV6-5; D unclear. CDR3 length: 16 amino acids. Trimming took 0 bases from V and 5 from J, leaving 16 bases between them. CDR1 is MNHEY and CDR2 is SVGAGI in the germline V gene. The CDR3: CASSYSWVTFKYGYTF. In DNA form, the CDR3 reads TGTGCCAGCAGTTACTCGTGGGTCACCTTCAAGTATGGCTACACCTTC.

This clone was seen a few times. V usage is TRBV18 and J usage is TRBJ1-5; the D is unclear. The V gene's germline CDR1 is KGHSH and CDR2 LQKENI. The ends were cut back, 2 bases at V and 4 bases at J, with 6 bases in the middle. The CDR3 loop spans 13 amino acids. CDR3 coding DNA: TGTGCCAGCTCACCAGGGGAGAATCAGCCCCAGCATTTT. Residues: CASSPGENQPQHF.

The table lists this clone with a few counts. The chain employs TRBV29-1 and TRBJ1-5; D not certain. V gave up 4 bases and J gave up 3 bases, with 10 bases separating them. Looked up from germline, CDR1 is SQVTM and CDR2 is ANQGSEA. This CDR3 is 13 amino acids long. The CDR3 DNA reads TGCAGCGTTGGTGTATCGGCCAATCAGCCCCAGCATTTT. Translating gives CSVGVSANQPQHF.

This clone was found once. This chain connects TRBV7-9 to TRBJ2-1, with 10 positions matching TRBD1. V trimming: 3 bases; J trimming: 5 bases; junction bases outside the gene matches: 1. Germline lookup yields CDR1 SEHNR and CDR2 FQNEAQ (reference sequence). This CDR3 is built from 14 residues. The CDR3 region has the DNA TGTGCCAGCAGCTTCGGGACAGGGGACAATGAGCAGTTCTTC. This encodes CASSFGTGDNEQFF.

Written as DNA, the CDR3 is TGTGCCAGCAACTTCGATCTCGACTCTGGGGCCAACGTCCTGACTTTC. Its translation is CASNFDLDSGANVLTF. The chain employs TRBV4-2 and TRBJ2-6; D is undetermined. The germline V gene encodes CDR1 LGHNA and CDR2 YNFKEQ. The V end was cut by 7 bases, the J end by 0 bases, with 13 bases between. This CDR3 has 16 residues.

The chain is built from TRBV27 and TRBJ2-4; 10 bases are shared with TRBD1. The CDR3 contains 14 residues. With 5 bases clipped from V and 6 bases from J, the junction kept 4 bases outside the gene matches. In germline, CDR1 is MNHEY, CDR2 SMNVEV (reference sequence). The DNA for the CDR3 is TGTGCCAGCAGTACCTGGGACAGGGGAAACATTCAGTACTTC. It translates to CASSTWDRGNIQYF.

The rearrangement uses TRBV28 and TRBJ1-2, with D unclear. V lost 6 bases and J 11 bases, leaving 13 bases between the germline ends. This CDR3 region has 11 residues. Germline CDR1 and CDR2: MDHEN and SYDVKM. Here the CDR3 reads CASRAESLYTF. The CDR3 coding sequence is TGTGCCAGCAGGGCCGAGTCCCTATACACCTTC.

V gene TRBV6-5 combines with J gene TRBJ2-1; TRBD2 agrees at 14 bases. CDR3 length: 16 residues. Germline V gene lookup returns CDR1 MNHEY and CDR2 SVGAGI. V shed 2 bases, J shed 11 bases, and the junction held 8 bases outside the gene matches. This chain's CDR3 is CASSYGGLAGGSKQFF. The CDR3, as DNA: TGTGCCAGCAGTTACGGCGGACTAGCGGGGGGCTCAAAGCAGTTCTTC.

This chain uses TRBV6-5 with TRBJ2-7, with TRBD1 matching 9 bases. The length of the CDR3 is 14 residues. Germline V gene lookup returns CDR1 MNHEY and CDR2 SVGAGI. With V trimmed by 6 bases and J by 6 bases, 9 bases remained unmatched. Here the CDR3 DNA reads TGTGCCAGCAGCAACAGGGGGCGGCTTGGCGAGCAGTACTTC. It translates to CASSNRGRLGEQYF.